This entry describes one T cell receptor beta chain. The protocol was immunoSEQ multiplex PCR, while the TCRdb copy is restricted to in-frame clones and leaves out a portion. Of 150,000 to 200,000 clones in the sample, around 73% were seen once. Living in 25 or so US areas, the participants were between about 18 and 100 years of age. Participant-given clinical history determined each cohort assignment. This specimen comes from a study of blood T cell repertoires in COVID-19. Study details: The United States, Italy and Spain supplied acute and convalescent COVID-19 samples.

From germline, CDR1 is SGHDT and CDR2 YYEEEE. The CDR3 runs 14 residues. V gave up 0 bases and J gave up 8 bases; unmatched junction bases: 4. This sequence was found in a woman in her forties or fifties who had recovered from COVID-19. The genes are TRBV5-6 and TRBJ1-2; 10 bases fit TRBD1. Sequenced sample: PBMCs or T cells enriched from blood (not recorded which). Written as DNA, the CDR3 is TGTGCCAGCAGCTTGGCTGGGACAGGGGAAGGCTACACCTTC. Translating it yields CASSLAGTGEGYTF.